Below, 21 T cell receptor beta chains from the same sample are listed, as sequenced in a study of T cell repertoires in cytomegalovirus infection. For these receptors, no antigen is known. TCRdb re-derived calls from the reads in MiXCR, one entry per CDR3 protein. The sample carries more than 300,000 distinct CDR3 sequences, about 35% recorded once. Source: cultured PBMCs, taken from culture after CMV antigen stimulation. The receptors shown here come from a human donor in good health (CMV status not recorded). Some clones in this sample may be carry-over from other donors' samples.

This chain links TRBV5-6 with TRBJ1-5; 7 positions agree with TRBD1. Germline-derived CDR1 and CDR2 are SGHDT and YYEEEE. The CDR3 runs 16 residues. Trimming removed 0 bases from V and 1 base from J; junction bases left unmatched: 4. CDR3 protein: CASSLGTGQSNQPQHF. The CDR3 DNA is TGTGCCAGCAGCTTGGGTACGGGACAGAGCAATCAGCCCCAGCATTTT.

This rearrangement joins TRBV7-8 to TRBJ2-7; D gene ambiguous. There are 14 residues in the CDR3. V lost 3 bases to trimming and J lost 0 bases, with 9 bases between them. Germline V gene data show CDR1 as SGHVS and CDR2 as FQNEAQ. CDR3 in DNA: TGTGCCAGCAGCTTGCCAGCGTCCTCCTACGAGCAGTACTTC. Translating gives CASSLPASSYEQYF.

The genes are TRBV5-1 and TRBJ2-7; maybe TRBD1 (6 bases). Germline-derived CDR1 and CDR2 are SGHRS and YFSETQ. The CDR3 has 18 amino acids. Deletions cut 0 bases from V and 7 bases from J, with 26 bases between. For the CDR3, the DNA is TGCGCCAGCAGCTTGGCCACCCCCTCCGGACAGACCTTGGGGGAGCAGTACTTC. This gives the protein CASSLATPSGQTLGEQYF.

The chain combines TRBV5-6 with TRBJ2-5; D remains unclear. Trimming stripped 4 bases from V and 5 bases from J, with 12 bases between. This CDR3 has 13 amino acids. Germline V lookup: CDR1 SGHDT, CDR2 YYEEEE. CDR3 protein: CASSLLSEETQYF. The CDR3 nucleotides are TGTGCCAGCAGCCTCCTTTCGGAGGAGACCCAGTACTTC.

The CDR3, as DNA: TGTGCCACCAGCAGAGATGGGGCAAACCATTTCAATGAGCAGTTCTTC. Encoded protein: CATSRDGANHFNEQFF. The V and J genes are TRBV15 and TRBJ2-1; D perhaps matches TRBD1 (5 bases). Trimming shortened V by 0 bases and J by 6 bases, and 15 bases separated the two germline ends. CDR1 and CDR2 (germline): LNHNV, YYDKDF (reference sequence). This CDR3 spans 16 amino acids.

The J gene is TRBJ2-4, the V gene TRBV6-4, with 11 bases aligning to TRBD2. From germline, CDR1 is MRHNA and CDR2 SNTAGT. The ends lost 3 bases at V and 9 bases at J; junction bases unmatched: 4. The CDR3 has 14 amino acids. The CDR3 coding sequence is TGTGCCAGCAGTGAGGGCCTAGCGGGAGGCATTCAGTACTTC. Protein: CASSEGLAGGIQYF.

This clonotype is a singleton in its sample. This chain joins TRBV27 and TRBJ1-3; 7 bases map to TRBD1. In germline, CDR1 is MNHEY, CDR2 SMNVEV (reference sequence). With 4 bases clipped from V and 4 bases from J, the junction kept 10 bases outside the gene matches. The CDR3 runs to 16 residues. The CDR3 is CASSSRQGLGGNTIYF. CDR3 coding DNA: TGTGCCAGCAGTTCCAGACAGGGATTGGGCGGAAACACCATATATTTT.

The chain has TRBV10-2 and TRBJ2-5, with D unresolved. Germline CDR1 reads WSHSY; CDR2 reads SAAADI. The CDR3 has 13 residues. Trimming shortened V by 9 bases and J by 4 bases, and 15 bases separated the two germline ends. The CDR3 DNA sequence: TGCGCCAGTCGGGCAAACGTCCTAGAGACCCAGTACTTC. It yields the protein CASRANVLETQYF.

This clonotype showed up many times. The V gene is TRBV12-3 or TRBV12-4, the J gene TRBJ2-2, with a weak D call TRBD2 (5 bases). The V gene lost 6 bases and the J gene lost 6 bases, with 17 bases spanning the gap. This CDR3 comprises 15 residues. In DNA, the CDR3 is TGTGCCAGCAGAATAGGCGGGTCTCGAGCCGGGGAGCTGTTTTTT. This gives the protein CASRIGGSRAGELFF.

This clonotype occurred a few times. The chain carries TRBV6-5 and TRBJ2-1; 7 bases fit TRBD2. The V gene's germline CDR1 is MNHEY and CDR2 SVGAGI. The CDR3 contains 16 residues. Unmatched junction bases numbered 14, after V lost 8 bases and J lost 4 bases. The CDR3 sequence: CASRLGVAGNYNEQFF. CDR3 coding DNA: TGTGCCAGCCGTCTCGGGGTAGCGGGCAATTACAATGAGCAGTTCTTC.

For this clonotype: An end of the junction does not agree with germline; a read error may underlie this. This chain connects TRBV10-2 to TRBJ1-4; D ambiguous. CDR1 and CDR2 (germline): WSHSY, SAAADI. The CDR3 runs to 12 residues. CDR3 sequence: CARSENREKLFF. CDR3 DNA: TGCGCCAGAAGTGAGAATCGAGAAAAACTGTTTTTT.

The sample holds one count of this clonotype. The chain couples TRBV14 to TRBJ2-3; D may be TRBD2 (6 bases). From germline, CDR1 is SGHDN and CDR2 FVKESK. This CDR3 is built from 15 residues. Trimming removed 6 bases from V and 4 bases from J, with 17 bases in between. CDR3 coding DNA: TGTGCCAGCAGTATCACCGGGGGTGTCGCAGATACGCAGTATTTT. It codes for CASSITGGVADTQYF. The whole variable domain, filled in from reference TRBV14 and TRBJ2-3, reads EAGVTQFPSHSVIEKGQTVTLRCDPISGHDNLYWYRRVMGKEIKFLLHFVKESKQDESGMPNNRFLAERTGGTYSTLKVQPAELEDSGVYFCASSITGGVADTQYFGPGTRLTVL.

The chain uses TRBV28 and TRBJ1-5; D gene uncertain. Looked up from germline, CDR1 is MDHEN and CDR2 is SYDVKM. Trimming stripped 3 bases from V and 4 bases from J, with 10 bases between. This CDR3 contains 14 residues. Here the CDR3 reads CASSFPGGNQPQHF. CDR3 nucleotides: TGTGCCAGCAGTTTCCCTGGTGGGAATCAGCCCCAGCATTTT.

In its sample, this clonotype was seen a few times. The chain employs TRBV27 and TRBJ2-1; D is undetermined. Germline values: CDR1 MNHEY, CDR2 SMNVEV (reference sequence). The V and J ends lost 5 bases and 3 bases respectively, with 11 bases between them. This CDR3 has 14 residues. Written as DNA, the CDR3 is TGTGCCAGCAGTCCCCCCCAGAGCTACAATGAGCAGTTCTTC. The encoded protein is CASSPPQSYNEQFF.

The gene calls are TRBV7-9 and TRBJ2-3; D possibly corresponds to TRBD2 (6 bases). V was cut by 2 bases and J by 5 bases, with 20 bases left in between. Per the germline V gene, CDR1 is SEHNR and CDR2 is FQNEAQ (reference sequence). The CDR3 length is 17 residues. DNA for the CDR3: TGTGCCAGCAGCTTATGGTCGGGATCCCAGGGAGGAGATACGCAGTATTTT. Translated: CASSLWSGSQGGDTQYF.

The J gene is TRBJ2-3, the V gene TRBV29-1, with TRBD2 identical over 13 bases. In germline, CDR1 is SQVTM, CDR2 ANQGSEA. J was trimmed by 6 bases and V by 8 bases; bases with no gene match: 11. The CDR3 has 15 amino acids. The CDR3 reads CSLGTSGMQLDTQYF. As DNA, the CDR3 is TGCAGCCTTGGGACTAGCGGGATGCAATTGGATACGCAGTATTTT.

This clonotype was detected a few times. The rearrangement joins TRBV12-3 or TRBV12-4 to TRBJ1-2; 10 nucleotides match TRBD1. V lost 5 bases to trimming and J lost 2 bases; unmatched junction nucleotides: 5. This CDR3 spans 15 amino acids. Here the CDR3 reads CASSKGTGANYGYTF. The CDR3 region has the DNA TGTGCCAGCAGTAAAGGGACAGGGGCGAACTATGGCTACACCTTC.

V is TRBV7-2 and J is TRBJ2-5; TRBD1 agrees at 7 bases. With V trimmed by 0 bases and J by 5 bases, 6 bases remained unmatched. The CDR3 loop spans 15 amino acids. The germline V gene encodes CDR1 SGHTA and CDR2 FQGNSA. The CDR3 coding sequence is TGTGCCAGCAGCTTAGCGGGACAGCGAGGGGAGACCCAGTACTTC. This sequence encodes CASSLAGQRGETQYF.

The chain employs TRBV11-2 and TRBJ2-3; the match to TRBD1 covers 8 bases. J lost 6 bases, V lost 5 bases, and 7 bases had no gene match. This CDR3 contains 14 residues. Germline V lookup: CDR1 SGHAT, CDR2 FQNNGV. CDR3 sequence reads: CASSPGGASDTQYF. The CDR3 DNA is TGTGCCAGCAGCCCAGGGGGCGCATCGGATACGCAGTATTTT.

V is TRBV20-1 and J is TRBJ2-3; 7 nucleotides match TRBD2. Trimming at V came to 2 bases and at J to 0 bases, leaving 2 bases not matched to a gene. Germline V gene sequence: CDR1 DFQATT, CDR2 SNEGSKA (reference sequence). This CDR3 contains 14 residues. CDR3 DNA sequence: TGCAGTGCTAGACTAGCGGAAAGCACAGATACGCAGTATTTT. Protein sequence: CSARLAESTDTQYF.

The J gene is TRBJ1-6, the V gene TRBV2; unclear D gene. Germline V gene data show CDR1 as SNHLY and CDR2 as FYNNEI. The CDR3 spans 13 residues. V lost 8 bases to trimming and J lost 7 bases, with 12 bases between them. CDR3 residues: CASWPTGNSPLHF. Written as DNA, the CDR3 is TGTGCCAGCTGGCCAACCGGGAATTCACCCCTCCACTTT.